The clone carrying this T cell receptor (beta chain) occurred many times. This CDR3 contains 12 residues. Germline V gene lookup returns CDR1 LGHNA and CDR2 YSLEER. Trimming left V 0 bases short and J 6 bases short, with 5 bases between. The source of the sample is a study of spatial heterogeneity in lung cancer. Stated time point: sample taken at primary tumor resection. TCRdb ran MiXCR on the 5' RACE reads and lists one entry per CDR3 protein. The repertoire holds some 80,000 distinct CDR3 sequences, with about 7.8% as singletons. The specimen comprised PBMCs, sampled at surgery. This chain links TRBV4-3 with TRBJ1-2; D remains unclear. The sequence derives from a male donor with early-stage non-small cell lung cancer. CDR3 amino acids: CASSQDSDGYTF. The CDR3 coding sequence is TGCGCCAGCAGCCAAGATTCGGATGGCTACACCTTC.